This T cell receptor beta chain derives from a study of tumor and adjacent non-tumor tissue in lung cancer. Looking at the study overall: Stage I to III disease affected 10 men and roughly 5 women aged about 31 to 76. Samples averaged about 4.17 million productive TCRbeta reads each.

Whole-study findings and limits: Shorter survival was associated with higher TCR diversity in tumors.

This sample's RNA came from whole unsorted tissue. Between August and November 2014, newly diagnosed, chemotherapy-naive lung cancer patients underwent thoracic surgery in China. A note on this clonotype: Its antigen is undetermined. Germline and junction disagree at one end, which may indicate a read error.

The library came from three nested PCR rounds adapted from ARM-PCR protocols. TCRdb called the multiplex PCR reads again in MiXCR, with one record for every CDR3 protein. The table has 220,000 or so distinct CDR3 sequences, around 70% seen once. Input material: lung tumor tissue. The receptor was derived from a man in his fifties or sixties with non-small cell lung cancer.

The CDR3, as DNA: TGTGCCAGCAGTTACCGGGACAGGGGGCAAGCGACCCACTACTTC. It yields the protein CASSYRDRGQATHYF. The rearrangement joins TRBV6-6 to TRBJ2-5, with 12 positions matching TRBD1. This CDR3 region has 15 residues. From germline, CDR1 is MNHNY and CDR2 SVGAGI (reference sequence).